The 28 T cell receptor beta chains in this list originate from one sample, sequenced in a study of OX40 agonist ivuxolimab in advanced cancers. Libraries were prepared by immunoSEQ multiplex PCR; TCRdb keeps only in-frame clonotypes and omits some of them. The repertoire holds about 21,000 clones, with 85% as singletons. The source was CD4+ or CD8+ T cells sorted from blood, collected in a trial of the OX40 agonist ivuxolimab. These receptors all come from an adult with an advanced solid tumor such as melanoma, head and neck, liver or kidney cancer.

The CDR3 coding sequence is TGCGCCAGCAGGGACCGACAGGGGGCGAAAGAGACCCAGTACTTC. This encodes CASRDRQGAKETQYF. This chain links TRBV5-1 with TRBJ2-5; 10 bases are shared with TRBD1. CDR1 and CDR2 from the germline V gene are SGHRS and YFSETQ. V gave up 5 bases and J gave up 3 bases; unmatched junction bases: 7. The CDR3 contains 15 residues.

The chain carries TRBV2 and TRBJ2-2, with a weak D call TRBD2 (6 bases). The V gene's germline CDR1 is SNHLY and CDR2 FYNNEI. Trimming removed 6 bases at V and 1 base at J, with 9 bases between. CDR3 length: 14 residues. The chain's CDR3 is CASSLGRNTGELFF. CDR3 coding DNA: TGTGCCAGCAGCCTCGGGAGGAACACCGGGGAGCTGTTTTTT.

V and J are TRBV7-6 and TRBJ2-2; D uncertain. This CDR3 is 12 amino acids long. Germline lookup yields CDR1 SGHVS and CDR2 FNYEAQ. V was clipped by 1 base and J by 6 bases, with 3 bases between them. The CDR3 region has the DNA TGTGCCAGCAGCTTAGGGGCCGGGGAGCTGTTTTTT. It specifies CASSLGAGELFF. Filled out from reference TRBV7-6 and TRBJ2-2, the complete variable domain reads GAGVSQSPRYKVTKRGQDVALRCDPISGHVSLYWYRQALGQGPEFLTYFNYEAQQDKSGLPNDRFSAERPEGSISTLTIQRTEQRDSAMYRCASSLGAGELFFGEGSRLTVL.

The rearrangement links TRBV7-9 to TRBJ2-5; TRBD1 agrees at 11 bases. The germline V gene encodes CDR1 SEHNR and CDR2 FQNEAQ (reference sequence). Trimming at V came to 8 bases and at J to 0 bases, leaving 8 bases not matched to a gene. CDR3 length: 16 amino acids. The CDR3 DNA reads as TGTGCCAGCGGGACAGGGGGGGTGCGGAACCAAGAGACCCAGTACTTC. As protein: CASGTGGVRNQETQYF.

V usage is TRBV7-9 and J usage is TRBJ2-2, with a tentative D call TRBD2 (5 bases). Germline lookup yields CDR1 SEHNR and CDR2 FQNEAQ (reference sequence). V was cut by 5 bases and J by 5 bases, with 6 bases left in between. This CDR3 has 12 amino acids. The chain's CDR3 is CASSPGTGELFF. Written as DNA, the CDR3 is TGTGCCAGCAGCCCGGGGACCGGGGAGCTGTTTTTT.

V gene TRBV9 combines with J gene TRBJ2-7; tentatively, D is TRBD1 (6 bases). CDR1 and CDR2 (germline): SGDLS, YYNGEE. Trimming removed 4 bases at V and 3 bases at J, with 8 bases between. The CDR3 spans 12 residues. The CDR3 DNA reads TGTGCCAGCAGCCCGACAGGCTACGAGCAGTACTTC. Its translation: CASSPTGYEQYF.

The gene calls are TRBV28 and TRBJ2-7; 7 bases line up with TRBD1. The V and J ends lost 2 bases and 2 bases, in that order; junction bases with no gene match: 3. This CDR3 has 14 residues. Per germline, CDR1 MDHEN and CDR2 SYDVKM. For the CDR3, the DNA is TGTGCCAGCAGTTTAGAAGGGGGCCCCTACGAGCAGTACTTC. Amino acid sequence: CASSLEGGPYEQYF.

Written as DNA, the CDR3 is TGTGCCAGCTCAACAAGCGGGGGGATCAACAATGAGCAGTTCTTC. Translating gives CASSTSGGINNEQFF. This chain uses TRBV9 with TRBJ2-1; TRBD2 agrees at 9 bases. J gave up 5 bases and V 7 bases, and 10 bases lay outside the gene matches. The CDR3 spans 15 residues. Germline CDR1 is SGDLS and CDR2 is YYNGEE. The variable domain in full, completed from reference TRBV9 and TRBJ2-1, reads DSGVTQTPKHLITATGQRVTLRCSPRSGDLSVYWYQQSLDQGLQFLIQYYNGEERAKGNILERFSAQQFPDLHSELNLSSLELGDSALYFCASSTSGGINNEQFFGPGTRLTVL.

This chain joins TRBV5-1 and TRBJ2-7, with TRBD1 matching 9 bases. The CDR3 runs to 15 residues. The V segment lost 5 bases and the J segment 3 bases; nucleotides outside the gene matches: 9. Germline loops: CDR1 SGHRS, CDR2 YFSETQ. This chain's CDR3 is CASRVSTGGLYEQYF. In nucleotides, the CDR3 is TGCGCCAGCAGGGTATCGACAGGGGGTCTCTACGAGCAGTACTTC.

The chain combines TRBV4-1 with TRBJ2-7, with 8 bases identical to TRBD1. Germline-derived CDR1 and CDR2 are MGHRA and YSYEKL. V dropped 3 bases and J dropped 1; count of bases not matched to a gene: 5. The CDR3 is 15 amino acids. CDR3 coding DNA: TGCGCCAGCAGCCACGACAGGGGACCTTCCTACGAGCAGTACTTC. Encoded protein: CASSHDRGPSYEQYF.

This chain connects TRBV6-5 to TRBJ1-4, with 8 bases lining up with TRBD1. Germline-derived CDR1 and CDR2 are MNHEY and SVGAGI. With V trimmed by 6 bases and J by 3 bases, 3 bases remained unmatched. This CDR3 spans 14 amino acids. Written as DNA, the CDR3 is TGTGCCAGCAGCCCGACAGGGGCTAATGAAAAACTGTTTTTT. This translates into CASSPTGANEKLFF.

The chain employs TRBV28 and TRBJ2-2, with D possibly TRBD1 on 6 matching bases. There are 13 residues in the CDR3. Trimming left V 4 bases short and J 7 bases short, with 10 bases between. Germline CDR1 and CDR2: MDHEN and SYDVKM. In DNA form, the CDR3 reads TGTGCCAGCAGTTCTTACAGGGACGGGGAGCTGTTTTTT. This sequence encodes CASSSYRDGELFF.

This clone came up once. The junction departs from the called germline gene at one end, perhaps through a read error. This rearrangement joins TRBV5-1 to TRBJ2-5, with D possibly TRBD2 on 5 matching bases. The length of the CDR3 is 14 residues. The germline V gene has CDR1 SGHRS and CDR2 YFSETQ. CDR3 protein: CASSFTSEQETQYF. The CDR3 coding sequence is TGTGCCAGCAGCTTTACTAGTGAACAAGAGACCCAGTACTTC.

J is TRBJ2-5 and V is TRBV7-9; perhaps TRBD1 as D (6 bases). The CDR3 consists of 16 residues. Trimming shortened V by 3 bases and J by 3 bases, and 17 bases separated the two germline ends. Germline CDR1 SEHNR, CDR2 FQNEAQ (reference sequence). CDR3 sequence (DNA): TGTGCCAGCAGCTTGATGGCAGGGGAAGGGGAAGAGACCCAGTACTTC. Amino acids: CASSLMAGEGEETQYF.

The rearrangement joins TRBV2 to TRBJ1-2; D perhaps matches TRBD1 (6 bases). The CDR3 is made up of 14 amino acids. Trimming took off 6 bases at V and 2 bases at J, with 13 bases between the two ends. Germline assignment: CDR1 SNHLY and CDR2 FYNNEI. The DNA of the CDR3 is TGTGCCAGCAGAGAATGGCAGGGGAACTATGGCTACACCTTC. Protein sequence: CASREWQGNYGYTF.

J is TRBJ1-5 and V is TRBV19; D might be TRBD1 (5 bases). This CDR3 contains 14 residues. V lost 9 bases, J lost 4 bases, and 16 bases lay in between. CDR1 LNHDA and CDR2 SQIVND come from the germline V gene (reference sequence). This chain's CDR3 is CASWAQGGNQPQHF. DNA of the CDR3: TGTGCCAGCTGGGCGCAGGGTGGGAATCAGCCCCAGCATTTT.

The CDR3 sequence is CASSLEQGYPYEQYF. The CDR3 DNA is TGTGCCAGCAGCTTAGAACAGGGGTACCCCTACGAGCAGTACTTC. V gene TRBV11-3 combines with J gene TRBJ2-7; 7 bases match TRBD1. V was pared by 0 bases and J by 2 bases, with 4 bases of the junction left unmatched. Germline loops: CDR1 SGHNT, CDR2 YENEEA. The CDR3 is 15 residues long.

The chain uses TRBV7-8 and TRBJ2-3; weak D call: TRBD2 (7 bases). CDR3 length: 17 residues. Between the trimmed V and J ends, which lost 7 bases and 0 bases, there was a span of 20 bases. Per the germline V gene, CDR1 is SGHVS and CDR2 is FQNEAQ. The CDR3 spells CASTPERGGFSTDTQYF. CDR3 bases: TGTGCCAGCACCCCAGAGAGGGGGGGGTTCAGCACAGATACGCAGTATTTT.

The rearrangement uses TRBV6-6 and TRBJ1-4; TRBD1 agrees at 8 bases. The CDR3 is made up of 15 amino acids. V was clipped by 6 bases and J by 5 bases; unmatched bases: 8. CDR1 is MNHNY and CDR2 is SVGAGI in the germline V gene (reference sequence). The CDR3 DNA reads TGTGCCAGCAGACCCGTCAGGGGGCCAAATGAAAAACTGTTTTTT. It codes for CASRPVRGPNEKLFF.

This chain connects TRBV7-9 to TRBJ1-4; the D gene is possibly TRBD1 (6 bases). V shed 3 bases and J shed 6 bases, with 17 bases lying between them. CDR1 SEHNR and CDR2 FQNEAQ come from the germline V gene (reference sequence). There are 16 residues in the CDR3. As DNA, the CDR3 is TGTGCCAGCAGCTTTCCTGCAGGGGCACAGGATGAAAAACTGTTTTTT. Protein product: CASSFPAGAQDEKLFF.

The chain combines TRBV6-1 with TRBJ2-7, with TRBD1 as a possible D gene (5 bases). Trimming cost V 2 bases and J 5 bases, with 10 bases left between them. CDR1 and CDR2 from the germline V gene are MNHNS and SASEGT. The CDR3 extends over 13 amino acids. The CDR3 DNA follows: TGTGCCAGCAGTGAACAGGGTTGGGACGAGCAGTACTTC. Its protein product is CASSEQGWDEQYF.

The chain employs TRBV4-1 and TRBJ2-5; maybe TRBD2 (6 bases). The CDR3 has 17 amino acids. Between the trimmed V and J ends, which lost 0 bases and 5 bases, there was a span of 19 bases. CDR1 and CDR2 from the germline V gene are MGHRA and YSYEKL. CDR3 loop: CASSQEPSVWAWETQYF. CDR3 nucleotides: TGCGCCAGCAGCCAAGAACCTAGCGTATGGGCATGGGAGACCCAGTACTTC.

Notes on this clone: Germline and junction disagree at one end, which may indicate a read error. This sample includes further DNA sequences coding for the same CDR3. V gene TRBV27 combines with J gene TRBJ1-2; TRBD1 matches 8 bases. The CDR3 length is 16 residues. In germline, CDR1 is MNHEY, CDR2 SMNVEV (reference sequence). The CDR3, as DNA: TGTGCCAGCAGTTTATCCGTGGACAGGGCTAATTATGGCTACACCTTC. This translates into CASSLSVDRANYGYTF.

DNA of the CDR3: TGTGCCAGCAGTTACGGCGGGACAGGATCGATCTACGAGCAGTACTTC. Protein: CASSYGGTGSIYEQYF. V usage is TRBV6-5 and J usage is TRBJ2-7; 8 nucleotides line up with TRBD1. CDR3 length: 16 amino acids. Germline CDR1 reads MNHEY; CDR2 reads SVGAGI. The junction had 9 bases not matched to a gene; V was cut back by 2 bases and J by 3 bases.

This chain links TRBV27 with TRBJ1-2; the match to TRBD1 covers 7 bases. CDR3 length: 14 amino acids. The V segment lost 4 bases and the J segment 5 bases; nucleotides outside the gene matches: 7. The germline V gene has CDR1 MNHEY and CDR2 SMNVEV (reference sequence). The CDR3 DNA sequence: TGTGCCAGCAGTTCCAGGGGGTACCTTTATGGCTACACCTTC. Its protein is CASSSRGYLYGYTF.

This chain uses TRBV19 with TRBJ1-4; D is perhaps TRBD1 (6 bases). Germline assignment: CDR1 LNHDA and CDR2 SQIVND (reference sequence). V gave up 1 base and J gave up 7 bases, with 10 bases separating them. The CDR3 covers 14 residues. For the CDR3, the DNA is TGTGCCAGTAGTATAGGAGGGGGGCTTGAAAAACTGTTTTTT. Amino acid sequence: CASSIGGGLEKLFF. Looking up the rest from reference TRBV19 and TRBJ1-4 gives the full variable domain: DGGITQSPKYLFRKEGQNVTLSCEQNLNHDAMYWYRQDPGQGLRLIYYSQIVNDFQKGDIAEGYSVSREKKESFPLTVTSAQKNPTAFYLCASSIGGGLEKLFFGSGTQLSVL.

The V call is TRBV25-1, the J call TRBJ2-7, with TRBD2 matching 10 bases. CDR3 size: 13 residues. Germline V gene lookup returns CDR1 MGHDK and CDR2 SYGVNS. The ends lost 6 bases at V and 7 bases at J; junction bases unmatched: 6. This chain's CDR3 is CASSPGTSVEQYF. In DNA form, the CDR3 reads TGTGCCAGCAGCCCCGGGACTAGCGTTGAGCAGTACTTC.

The chain links TRBV6-1 to TRBJ2-1; D remains ambiguous. Germline CDR1 and CDR2: MNHNS and SASEGT. V was trimmed by 9 bases and J by 4 bases, leaving 13 bases between them. CDR3 size: 13 residues. The CDR3 loop reads CASLLSPYNEQFF. DNA for the CDR3: TGTGCCAGTCTACTTAGCCCTTACAATGAGCAGTTCTTC.